The TCR beta chain described here comes from a study of blood T cell repertoires in COVID-19. Profiling relied on immunoSEQ multiplex PCR, and the TCRdb table lists in-frame clones only, not all of them. The sample lists 200,000 or so clones, nearly 90% occurring once. The cohort comprised adults aged 18 to 89 years residing in 20 to 30 US areas. Participants' reported clinical history set cohort assignment. In Cohort 3, a recovered donor had either two negative PCRs, clearance, or symptom resolution. The origin of this receptor is a man aged 30 to 39 who had recovered from COVID-19. Source material: PBMCs or T cells enriched from blood (not recorded which).

The CDR3 region has the DNA TGTGCCAGCAGCCCCCGGACAGGGCCCTCTGGAAACACCATATATTTT. It codes for CASSPRTGPSGNTIYF. V and J are TRBV7-2 and TRBJ1-3, with 8 bases identical to TRBD1. CDR3 length: 16 amino acids. The J segment lost 0 bases and the V segment lost 5 bases, leaving 6 bases of the junction unmatched. CDR1 SGHTA and CDR2 FQGNSA come from the germline V gene.